This T cell receptor (beta chain) was identified during a study of T cell repertoires in cytomegalovirus infection. TCRdb re-derived calls from the reads in MiXCR, one entry per CDR3 protein. The sample carries approximately 290,000 distinct CDR3 sequences, about 23% recorded once. This clonotype came up many times. The specimen was PBMCs. The sequence came from a human donor in good health (CMV status not recorded). Some clones in this sample may be carry-over from other donors' samples.

CDR3 sequence: CASSGSSGGKTEAFF. The DNA for the CDR3 is TGTGCCAGCAGCGGTTCATCAGGGGGAAAAACTGAAGCTTTCTTT. The chain employs TRBV7-3 and TRBJ1-1; 7 bases map to TRBD1. Trimming took 5 bases from V and 5 from J; bases not matched to a gene: 11. The CDR3 runs 15 residues. Germline-derived CDR1 and CDR2 are SGHTA and FQGTGA. Filled out from reference TRBV7-3 and TRBJ1-1, the complete variable domain reads GAGVSQTPSNKVTEKGKYVELRCDPISGHTALYWYRQSLGQGPEFLIYFQGTGAADDSGLPNDRFFAVRPEGSVSTLKIQRTERGDSAVYLCASSGSSGGKTEAFFGQGTRLTVV.